There are a few counts of the clone carrying this T cell receptor beta chain. This CDR3 is 18 amino acids long. V was clipped by 3 bases and J by 0 bases; unmatched bases: 14. CDR1 GTSNPN and CDR2 SVGIG come from the germline V gene (reference sequence). This record belongs to a study of T-cell memory formation after mild COVID-19. TCRdb ran MiXCR on the 5' RACE reads and lists one entry per CDR3 protein. The sample yields about 50,000 distinct CDR3 sequences, approximately 6.6% seen once. The sequencing input was PBMCs or a T cell subset sorted from them (not recorded which). The chain combines TRBV30 with TRBJ1-1; TRBD1 agrees at 9 bases. The sequence came from a man in his late teens or twenties who had mild COVID-19 (a few samples of this study predate the infection). Cell type and time point are not known. CDR3 coding DNA: TGTGCCTGGAGAGGACAGGGGTTAGGCCAAGGTGTGAACACTGAAGCTTTCTTT. It yields the protein CAWRGQGLGQGVNTEAFF.